The 21 T cell receptor beta chains below were found in one sample sequenced in a study of blood T cell repertoires in COVID-19. Assay used: immunoSEQ multiplex PCR; TCRdb lists only in-frame clones, some missing. The repertoire has tens of thousands of clones, around 90% of them found once; the top ten carry approximately 3.4%. The specimen was peripheral blood. These receptors originate from a woman aged 65 to 85 with active COVID-19.

V and J are TRBV5-8 and TRBJ2-1; TRBD2 matches 12 bases. In germline, CDR1 is SGHTS, CDR2 YDEGEE. The CDR3 runs to 15 residues. J was trimmed by 7 bases and V by 0 bases; bases with no gene match: 2. CDR3 in DNA: TGTGCCAGCAGCTTGGGACTAGCGGGAGCAAATGAGCAGTTCTTC. Protein sequence: CASSLGLAGANEQFF. The full variable domain, completed using reference TRBV5-8 and TRBJ2-1, is EAGVTQSPTHLIKTRGQQATLRCSPISGHTSVYWYQQALGLGLQFLLWYDEGEERNRGNFPPRFSGRQFPNYSSELNVNALELEDSALYLCASSLGLAGANEQFFGPGTRLTVL.

The rearrangement links TRBV5-1 to TRBJ2-2, with TRBD1 matching 10 bases. Germline values: CDR1 SGHRS, CDR2 YFSETQ. Trimming at V came to 0 bases and at J to 8 bases, leaving 4 bases not matched to a gene. CDR3 size: 15 residues. CDR3 sequence: CASSLGQGASGELFF. CDR3 DNA sequence: TGCGCCAGCAGCTTGGGACAGGGGGCATCGGGGGAGCTGTTTTTT.

The chain uses TRBV6-5 and TRBJ1-6; 8 positions match TRBD1. The J segment lost 1 base and the V segment lost 6 bases, leaving 2 bases of the junction unmatched. Germline CDR1 reads MNHEY; CDR2 reads SVGAGI. The CDR3 totals 15 residues. This CDR3 reads CASRQGASYNSPLHF. CDR3 nucleotide sequence: TGTGCCAGCAGGCAGGGGGCATCCTATAATTCACCCCTCCACTTT.

The rearrangement uses TRBV28 and TRBJ2-1; D remains ambiguous. Deletions cut 8 bases from V and 0 bases from J, with 11 bases between. The CDR3 runs 14 residues. Germline V gene lookup returns CDR1 MDHEN and CDR2 SYDVKM. The CDR3, as DNA: TGTGCCAGCCAAAGCGCCAGCTCCTACAATGAGCAGTTCTTC. Protein sequence: CASQSASSYNEQFF.

The rearrangement links TRBV5-5 to TRBJ2-3, with D uncertain. Per the germline V gene, CDR1 is SGHKS and CDR2 is YYEKEE (reference sequence). V was cut by 4 bases and J by 2 bases, with 17 bases left in between. CDR3 length: 16 amino acids. CDR3 coding DNA: TGTGCCAGCAGCACCGGGTCCTCAAGAGACACAGATACGCAGTATTTT. Residues: CASSTGSSRDTDTQYF.

The rearrangement joins TRBV30 to TRBJ2-5, with TRBD2 matching 9 bases. The CDR3 runs 15 residues. J lost 4 bases, V lost 6 bases, and 12 bases had no gene match. Germline loops: CDR1 GTSNPN, CDR2 SVGIG (reference sequence). CDR3 bases: TGTGCCTGTTGGGCAGGCGGGAGGGCCAGAGAGACCCAGTACTTC. Translation gives CACWAGGRARETQYF.

The chain links TRBV4-3 to TRBJ1-4; weak D call: TRBD1 (6 bases). Germline values: CDR1 LGHNA, CDR2 YSLEER. Deletions cut 1 base from V and 4 bases from J, with 7 bases between. The CDR3 is 14 residues long. CDR3 nucleotides: TGCGCCAGCAGCCAAGGACAGGTTAATGAAAAACTGTTTTTT. Its protein product is CASSQGQVNEKLFF.

This chain connects TRBV5-1 to TRBJ2-3; D is possibly TRBD2 (5 bases). The V end was cut by 2 bases, the J end by 2 bases, with 6 bases between. The CDR3 totals 13 residues. Germline V gene data show CDR1 as SGHRS and CDR2 as YFSETQ. DNA of the CDR3: TGCGCCAGCAGCTTTCGGGACACAGATACGCAGTATTTT. The encoded protein is CASSFRDTDTQYF.

The genes are TRBV5-1 and TRBJ1-6; weak D call: TRBD1 (5 bases). V dropped 4 bases and J dropped 6 bases, with 17 bases sitting between them. This CDR3 contains 16 residues. Germline values: CDR1 SGHRS, CDR2 YFSETQ. This CDR3 reads CASSPEAGRSNSPLHF. In DNA form, the CDR3 reads TGCGCCAGCAGCCCGGAGGCGGGACGGAGTAATTCACCCCTCCACTTT.

The chain joins TRBV30 to TRBJ1-2; TRBD1 agrees at 7 bases. J lost 5 bases, V lost 0 bases, and 6 bases had no gene match. The germline V gene has CDR1 GTSNPN and CDR2 SVGIG (reference sequence). The CDR3 has 14 residues. CDR3 in DNA: TGTGCCTGGAGTGTACGAGGGGGCGCTTATGGCTACACCTTC. It codes for CAWSVRGGAYGYTF.

This clone has only one observation. The CDR3 DNA sequence: TGTGCCAGCAGCTTAGGGTCGAGCTCCTACGAGCAGTACTTC. It encodes CASSLGSSSYEQYF. This chain links TRBV7-2 with TRBJ2-7; D is ambiguous. The germline gives CDR1 SGHTA, CDR2 FQGNSA. Trimming cost V 1 base and J 0 bases, with 7 bases left between them. The CDR3 length is 14 residues. Together with reference TRBV7-2 and TRBJ2-7, the CDR3 gives the full variable domain: GAGVSQSPSNKVTEKGKDVELRCDPISGHTALYWYRQSLGQGLEFLIYFQGNSAPDKSGLPSDRFSAERTGGSVSTLTIQRTQQEDSAVYLCASSLGSSSYEQYFGPGTRLTVT.

The chain carries TRBV27 and TRBJ2-1; 7 nucleotides line up with TRBD2. The trim removed 7 bases at V and 2 bases at J, leaving 11 bases unmatched. Germline CDR1 is MNHEY and CDR2 is SMNVEV (reference sequence). The CDR3 runs 16 residues. The CDR3: CASTSIGGGAYNEQFF. DNA for the CDR3: TGTGCCAGCACTTCGATCGGGGGAGGGGCCTACAATGAGCAGTTCTTC.

The table lists this clone with a few counts. The chain carries TRBV7-9 and TRBJ1-5, with D hard to call. V lost 5 bases, J lost 0 bases, and 11 bases lay in between. The length of the CDR3 is 15 residues. Germline assignment: CDR1 SEHNR and CDR2 FQNEAQ (reference sequence). Written as DNA, the CDR3 is TGTGCCAGCAGCAGCGGAGGGAGTAGCAATCAGCCCCAGCATTTT. This codes for CASSSGGSSNQPQHF.

The rearrangement joins TRBV5-1 to TRBJ2-7; 11 bases are a match to TRBD2. V shed 4 bases and J 1 base; nucleotides not matched to a gene: 10. The CDR3 spans 17 residues. Germline lookup yields CDR1 SGHRS and CDR2 YFSETQ. The CDR3 loop reads CASSRTSGSADSYEQYF. The CDR3 DNA sequence: TGCGCCAGCAGCCGAACTAGCGGGAGTGCCGATTCCTACGAGCAGTACTTC.

The chain joins TRBV7-2 to TRBJ2-3, with 7 bases fitting TRBD1. This CDR3 has 14 residues. CDR1 is SGHTA and CDR2 is FQGNSA in the germline V gene. With 5 bases clipped from V and 2 bases from J, the junction kept 4 bases outside the gene matches. CDR3 nucleotides: TGTGCCAGCAGCCCCGACAGGGCCACAGATACGCAGTATTTT. This sequence encodes CASSPDRATDTQYF.

This clone appeared a single time. V gene TRBV7-9 combines with J gene TRBJ2-1; 14 bases line up with TRBD2. Germline CDR1 reads SEHNR; CDR2 reads FQNEAQ (reference sequence). CDR3 length equals 15 residues. J gave up 10 bases and V 5 bases, and 7 bases lay outside the gene matches. This CDR3 is CASSPTSGRAYEQFF. The CDR3 DNA sequence: TGTGCCAGCAGCCCGACTAGCGGGAGGGCCTACGAGCAGTTCTTC.

This rearrangement joins TRBV2 to TRBJ2-2; D possibly corresponds to TRBD1 (6 bases). The CDR3 is made up of 15 amino acids. V was pared by 5 bases and J by 2 bases, with 12 bases between. Germline-derived CDR1 and CDR2 are SNHLY and FYNNEI. The CDR3 region is CASSSDRTNTGELFF. The CDR3 nucleotides are TGTGCCAGCAGTTCCGACAGGACCAACACCGGGGAGCTGTTTTTT.

This clone was detected only a few times. This chain links TRBV9 with TRBJ2-1; possibly TRBD1 for D (6 bases). In germline, CDR1 is SGDLS, CDR2 YYNGEE. V lost 8 bases to trimming and J lost 5 bases, with 20 bases between them. The CDR3 spans 15 residues. This CDR3 is CASSLGTTMDNEQFF. The CDR3 bases are TGTGCCAGTTCACTCGGGACAACGATGGACAATGAGCAGTTCTTC.

The V and J genes are TRBV11-2 and TRBJ2-1; D is uncertain. Trimming cost V 1 base and J 4 bases, with 8 bases left between them. The CDR3 runs to 14 residues. The V gene's germline CDR1 is SGHAT and CDR2 FQNNGV. CDR3 amino acids: CASSLVVRYNEQFF. The CDR3 DNA reads TGTGCCAGCAGCTTAGTAGTACGGTACAATGAGCAGTTCTTC.

The chain is built from TRBV5-6 and TRBJ2-1; 10 bases are shared with TRBD1. Germline CDR1 is SGHDT and CDR2 is YYEEEE. With V trimmed by 0 bases and J by 6 bases, 9 bases remained unmatched. The CDR3 is 17 amino acids. CDR3 sequence (DNA): TGTGCCAGCAGCTTGGGGACAGGGGGTTCAAGCGCCAATGAGCAGTTCTTC. Translated, it gives CASSLGTGGSSANEQFF.

J is TRBJ1-3 and V is TRBV27; D unclear. Germline assignment: CDR1 MNHEY and CDR2 SMNVEV (reference sequence). V shed 5 bases and J shed 2 bases, with 7 bases lying between them. The CDR3 runs 13 residues. CDR3 amino acids: CASSVGAGNTIYF. CDR3 in DNA: TGTGCCAGCAGTGTCGGGGCTGGAAACACCATATATTTT.